These T cell receptor beta chains were read from a single sample in a study of PD-1 blockade in classical Hodgkin lymphoma. The method was immunoSEQ multiplex PCR; TCRdb's version includes in-frame clones alone and lacks a portion of them. In the table there are 100,000 to 120,000 clones, nearly 90% of which are singletons. The source was peripheral blood mononuclear cells (PBMCs), collected before the second cycle of nivolumab. The receptor source for this set is a human donor with classical Hodgkin lymphoma. Each CDR3 is given with its conserved first and last residue. A D gene is named only where the DNA matches it firmly. Expanded clones get a size class; other rows say once, few or many, or leave the size out.

>TRBD2|TRBV10-3|TRBJ2-1|NA
CAISDLSGANNEQFF
TGTGCCATCAGTGACCTTAGCGGGGCAAACAATGAGCAGTTCTTC
>NA|TRBV5-1|TRBJ2-5|once
CASSPGRGPETQYF
TGCGCCAGCAGCCCGGGTCGGGGGCCAGAGACCCAGTACTTC
>NA|TRBV7-9|TRBJ2-7|NA
CASSLAKGSGDSYEQYF
TGTGCCAGCAGCTTAGCCAAGGGTAGCGGCGACTCCTACGAGCAGTACTTC
>TRBD1|TRBV5-1|TRBJ1-5|NA
CASSETGVGNQPQHF
TGCGCCAGCAGCGAAACAGGGGTGGGCAATCAGCCCCAGCATTTT
>TRBD1|TRBV2|TRBJ1-2|NA
CASRHRGGNYGYTF
TGTGCCAGCAGACATAGAGGGGGCAACTATGGCTACACCTTC
>TRBD2|TRBV5-1|TRBJ2-1|NA
CASSSGLEMGNEQFF
TGCGCCAGCAGCTCCGGACTAGAGATGGGTAATGAGCAGTTCTTC
>NA|TRBV28|TRBJ2-7|NA
CASSSSRRSEQYF
TGTGCCAGCAGTTCCTCGAGGAGGTCCGAGCAGTACTTC
>NA|TRBV15|TRBJ1-2|NA
CATSRESYGYTF
TGTGCCACCAGCAGGGAAAGCTATGGCTACACCTTC
>NA|TRBV5-5|TRBJ1-3|NA
CASSPGPSFSGNTIYF
TGTGCCAGCAGCCCAGGACCTTCATTCTCTGGAAACACCATATATTTT
>NA|TRBV18|TRBJ1-1|few
CASSPQGTNTEAFF
TGTGCCAGCTCACCACAGGGGACGAACACTGAAGCTTTCTTT
>NA|TRBV2|TRBJ1-2|NA
CASSQQGGYGYTF
TGTGCCAGCTCCCAACAGGGCGGCTATGGCTACACCTTC
>NA|TRBV6-5|TRBJ2-3|once
CATSWAGTDRYTQYF
TGTGCCACTTCTTGGGCCGGGACGGATCGATATACGCAGTATTTT
>NA|TRBV6-1|TRBJ1-4|NA
CASSFRAEKLFF
TGTGCCAGCAGTTTCCGGGCTGAAAAACTGTTTTTT
>TRBD1|TRBV11-2|TRBJ1-2|once
CASSLGQGGSYGYTF
TGTGCCAGCAGCCTCGGACAGGGTGGTAGCTATGGCTACACCTTC
>NA|TRBV9|TRBJ1-1|NA
CASSVKGGPEMNTEAFF
TGTGCCAGCAGCGTGAAGGGTGGCCCCGAAATGAACACTGAAGCTTTCTTT
>NA|TRBV30|TRBJ1-1|NA
CAWRVLLNTEAFF
TGTGCCTGGAGAGTCCTCCTGAACACTGAAGCTTTCTTT
>TRBD2|TRBV7-9|TRBJ2-7|NA
CASSLTTSGRTYEQYF
TGTGCCAGCAGCTTAACGACTAGCGGGAGAACCTACGAGCAGTACTTC
>NA|TRBV6-5|TRBJ1-2|NA
CASSYSSSSTYGYTF
TGTGCCAGCAGTTACTCAAGTTCCAGCACCTATGGCTACACCTTC
>TRBD2|TRBV7-6|TRBJ2-1|NA
CASSRQFPGLAANEQFF
TGTGCCAGCAGCCGCCAATTCCCGGGACTAGCAGCCAATGAGCAGTTCTTC
>TRBD1|TRBV4-2|TRBJ2-5|NA
CASSHDRGSYETQYF
TGTGCCAGCAGCCACGACAGGGGTTCTTATGAGACCCAGTACTTC
>TRBD2|TRBV9|TRBJ2-3|NA
CASSVSGRAWGDTQYF
TGTGCCAGCAGCGTTAGCGGGAGGGCCTGGGGTGATACGCAGTATTTT
>TRBD2|TRBV28|TRBJ2-7|NA
CASSLDIPGLAGGPSYEQYF
TGTGCCAGCAGTTTAGACATACCGGGACTAGCGGGAGGGCCCAGCTACGAGCAGTACTTC
>NA|TRBV5-6|TRBJ1-2|NA
CASSLDKGYTF
TGTGCCAGCAGCCTTGACAAAGGCTACACCTTC
>NA|TRBV6-5|TRBJ2-3|NA
CASRPGHTDTQYF
TGTGCCAGCAGACCGGGACACACAGATACGCAGTATTTT
>TRBD1|TRBV6-1|TRBJ1-6|NA
CASSERLIGTVNSPLHF
TGTGCCAGCAGTGAACGATTAATTGGGACAGTTAATTCACCCCTCCACTTT
>TRBD2|TRBV19|TRBJ2-2|NA
CASSTLSGKNTGELFF
TGTGCCAGTAGTACTCTGAGCGGGAAGAACACCGGGGAGCTGTTTTTT